This T cell receptor beta chain was identified in a study of blood T cell repertoires in COVID-19 (TCRdb year 2020). With respect to the entire study: Samples covering the acute and convalescent phases of COVID-19 were provided by collaborators in the United States, Italy and Spain. Samples came from the ongoing ImmuneRACE study (first 160 participants) plus 1,254 subjects from 6 global collaborators. The repertoires were released in a freely available public database meant as a resource for research on the immune response to SARS-CoV-2. The prospective study material was composed of cDNA or gDNA derived from T cells, B-cell-depleted T cells, or PBMCs. Where available, HLA class I and class II types were taken from metadata supplied by the sample provider and were not determined by assay-based typing. Deeply sampled blood TCRbeta repertoires from subjects exposed to, actively infected with, or recovered from COVID-19 were included in the dataset. Sample metadata almost always included a de-identified subject ID, COVID-19 status, age in years and sex.

The immunoSEQ Assay, a bias-controlled multiplex PCR, was used to amplify TCRbeta CDR3 regions from genomic DNA. In the source study's methods: The number of nucleated cells in each sample was estimated by amplification of reference gene primers within the assay. Sequence reads were collapsed and filtered to measure the absolute abundance of every unique TCRbeta CDR3 rearrangement. For each sample, productive Simpson clonality was calculated as the square root of Simpson's diversity index over productive rearrangements. TCRdb retrieved this table from immuneACCESS and kept in-frame rearrangements only. Not all clones are present; in checked studies, unresolved V genes account for under half, and no reason is known for the remainder. V and J calls and clone size are as listed in that table; D and trimming were resolved from the DNA. Here the sample has some 150,000 clones; 80% to 90% occur a single time. The ten largest account for 1.5% to 1.7% of the sample.

The collaborating institutions used their own protocols to collect whole blood in K2EDTA tubes. For TCRbeta analysis, collaborator samples were shipped as frozen whole blood, as isolated PBMCs, or as DNA extracted from either sample type. Trimming removed 1 base from V and 8 bases from J; the gene matches leave 9 bases unexplained. Measured from the cysteine to the phenylalanine, the CDR3 is 15 residues long. Only CDR3 DNA is held: 45 bases, read in frame from base 1. The germline V gene sets CDR1 to SGHTA and CDR2 to FQGNSA. As regards this clone: This receptor's antigen is unknown. No base-level quality is on record; no much larger clone is a single base apart.

Here is what the overall study found, with its caveats: The amount of clinical and demographic metadata varied by source and participant and was provided uncurated.

The sequence came from a woman aged 55-75 years with acute or convalescent COVID-19. Recombination connected TRBV7-2 to TRBJ1-2, with 8 bases aligning to TRBD1. Sequenced input: peripheral blood. The encoded CDR3 is CASSLGPDRVEGYTF. DNA sequence: TGTGCCAGCAGCTTAGGCCCGGACAGGGTTGAAGGCTACACCTTC.